These 13 T cell receptor beta chains originate from one sample sequenced in a study of regulatory T cells in long-lasting Graves disease. As for time point: newly diagnosed GD, antithyroid drugs for less than 3 months. Isolated PBMC RNA provided the starting material for the TCR library. Arm-PCR with iRepertoire HTBI primers amplified the CDR3 regions for these TCR beta libraries. Each CDR3 protein gets one entry after TCRdb re-called the multiplex PCR reads with MiXCR. This sample has roughly 500,000 distinct CDR3 sequences; 12% occur once, and the top ten carry 8.9%. These records were also assigned to another study, of T cells in Graves' hyperthyroidism and ophthalmopathy.

This material consisted of peripheral blood mononuclear cells (PBMCs), taken at new diagnosis, from a patient treated with antithyroid drugs. These receptors all stem from a woman aged 30 to 39 with Graves disease.

CDR3 nucleotide sequence: TGCAGTGCTAGACTAGCGGGATGTTTCTACGAGCAGTACTTC. It yields the protein CSARLAGCFYEQYF. V gene TRBV20-1 combines with J gene TRBJ2-7; TRBD2 aligns across 9 bases. The CDR3 consists of 14 residues. The trim removed 2 bases at V and 3 bases at J, leaving 5 bases unmatched. The germline V gene encodes CDR1 DFQATT and CDR2 SNEGSKA (reference sequence).

In this sample, this clonotype turned up a few times. The chain couples TRBV6-1 to TRBJ2-2; tentatively, D is TRBD2 (6 bases). Germline values: CDR1 MNHNS, CDR2 SASEGT. CDR3 length: 16 amino acids. V was clipped by 5 bases and J by 0 bases, with 13 bases between them. CDR3 sequence (DNA): TGTGCCAGCAGTCGGGGACTCCACGCGAACACCGGGGAGCTGTTTTTT. Translating it yields CASSRGLHANTGELFF.

The rearrangement uses TRBV10-2 and TRBJ2-3; perhaps TRBD2 as D (6 bases). The CDR3 contains 16 residues. V lost 8 bases to trimming and J lost 0 bases, with 18 bases between them. CDR1 is WSHSY, CDR2 SAAADI, per germline. CDR3 nucleotides: TGCGCCAGCGGCGGTCGCGGGGCCCGTAGCACAGATACGCAGTATTTT. This translates into CASGGRGARSTDTQYF.

There are many counts of this clonotype. The rearrangement joins TRBV11-2 to TRBJ2-3; D is unresolved. Germline V gene sequence: CDR1 SGHAT, CDR2 FQNNGV. The V and J ends lost 5 bases and 7 bases respectively, with 16 bases between them. The CDR3 is 14 amino acids. Here the CDR3 reads CASSPPAPRNTQYF. CDR3 DNA sequence: TGTGCCAGCAGCCCCCCGGCCCCCCGGAATACGCAGTATTTT.

This clonotype has at least ten counts. The chain uses TRBV7-9 and TRBJ2-4; possibly TRBD1 for D (6 bases). The CDR3 length is 12 residues. The V end lost 2 bases, the J end lost 7 bases, and 6 bases lay between the germline ends. Germline V gene sequence: CDR1 SEHNR, CDR2 FQNEAQ (reference sequence). This chain's CDR3 is CASSLQGNIQYF. The DNA of the CDR3 is TGTGCCAGCAGCTTACAGGGGAACATTCAGTACTTC.

This clonotype was recorded at least ten times. V is TRBV11-3 and J is TRBJ2-1; no firm D call. V was shortened by 1 base and J by 8 bases, with 3 bases between the two germline ends. There are 11 residues in the CDR3. Germline CDR1 is SGHNT and CDR2 is YENEEA. The CDR3 DNA reads TGTGCCAGCAGCTTAGCTCATGAGCAGTTCTTC. It encodes CASSLAHEQFF.

The chain couples TRBV7-2 to TRBJ1-5; D unresolved. The CDR3 covers 15 residues. The V gene lost 1 base and the J gene lost 0 bases, with 7 bases spanning the gap. From germline, CDR1 is SGHTA and CDR2 FQGNSA. The CDR3 is CASSLGPISNQPQHF. The CDR3 DNA reads as TGTGCCAGCAGCTTAGGTCCCATTAGCAATCAGCCCCAGCATTTT.

The V gene is TRBV5-6, the J gene TRBJ2-3; possibly TRBD1 or TRBD2 for D (5 bases each). V was clipped by 4 bases and J by 5 bases, with 17 bases between them. Germline CDR1 and CDR2: SGHDT and YYEEEE. This CDR3 spans 15 amino acids. The CDR3 DNA is TGTGCCAGCAGCCCCCGGGACCTTTTTGAAGATACGCAGTATTTT. Protein sequence: CASSPRDLFEDTQYF. The entire variable domain, with the rest obtained from reference TRBV5-6 and TRBJ2-3, is as follows: DAGVTQSPTHLIKTRGQQVTLRCSPKSGHDTVSWYQQALGQGPQFIFQYYEEEERQRGNFPDRFSGHQFPNYSSELNVNALLLGDSALYLCASSPRDLFEDTQYFGPGTRLTVL.

In the case of this clonotype: Given a much more abundant clone one base away, this may be a read error. CDR3: CASSLDLAYNERFF. The CDR3 nucleotides read TGTGCCAGCAGCTTAGATTTGGCTTACAATGAGCGGTTCTTC. The chain combines TRBV11-3 with TRBJ2-1; D ambiguous. From germline, CDR1 is SGHNT and CDR2 YENEEA. The CDR3 covers 14 residues.

This clonotype was observed many times. The chain links TRBV7-2 to TRBJ2-3; TRBD2 matches at 7 bases. V shed 5 bases and J 3 bases; nucleotides not matched to a gene: 8. The CDR3 runs to 15 residues. The germline CDR1 and CDR2 sequences are SGHTA and FQGNSA. The CDR3 is CASSINRGGTDTQYF. The CDR3 bases are TGTGCCAGCAGCATTAATCGGGGAGGGACAGATACGCAGTATTTT.

V usage is TRBV7-3 and J usage is TRBJ2-1; 9 bases line up with TRBD1. This CDR3 has 16 residues. CDR1 and CDR2 from the germline V gene are SGHTA and FQGTGA. V trimming: 8 bases; J trimming: 5 bases; junction bases outside the gene matches: 13. Here the CDR3 DNA reads TGTGCCAGCGCCTTGAAGGCCGGGACAGGGCACAATGAGCAGTTCTTC. Translation: CASALKAGTGHNEQFF.

This clonotype was observed many times. The chain joins TRBV6-1 to TRBJ2-1; 9 nucleotides agree with TRBD2. Germline CDR1 is MNHNS and CDR2 is SASEGT. Germline trimming cut 5 bases from V and 4 bases from J; bases unmatched to any gene: 6. The CDR3 extends over 15 amino acids. CDR3 in amino acids: CASSRAGGPYNEQFF. Here the CDR3 DNA reads TGTGCCAGCAGTCGGGCGGGAGGGCCTTACAATGAGCAGTTCTTC.

The V call is TRBV7-9, the J call TRBJ1-3, with a possible D match to TRBD1 (5 bases). V gave up 4 bases and J gave up 0 bases, with 10 bases separating them. Germline CDR1 reads SEHNR; CDR2 reads FQNEAQ (reference sequence). The CDR3 runs 15 residues. CDR3 protein: CASSSRENSGNTIYF. CDR3 sequence (DNA): TGTGCCAGCAGCTCCAGGGAGAACTCTGGAAACACCATATATTTT.